The next 32 T cell receptor beta chains were all read from a single sample in a study of tumor and adjacent non-tumor tissue in lung cancer. RNA was extracted from bulk tissue without any cell sorting. The normal lung tissue was taken more than 3 cm from the tumor edge. The library came from three nested PCR rounds adapted from ARM-PCR protocols. One entry per CDR3 protein, called by TCRdb with MiXCR from the multiplex PCR reads. The table lists some 66,000 distinct CDR3 sequences, over 60% of them singletons. Sequencing was performed on distant non-tumor lung tissue. The receptors stem from a man aged 65 to 79 with non-small cell lung cancer.

A note on this clonotype: The CDR3 carries no conserved terminal phenylalanine or tryptophan, so it likely arises from a read error. The chain links TRBV12-3 or TRBV12-4 to TRBJ1-5; 9 bases align to TRBD1. There are 14 residues in the CDR3. CDR3 sequence reads: CASSPTGGSQAQHL. The CDR3 nucleotides read TGTGCCAGCAGCCCGACAGGGGGGAGTCAGGCCCAGCATCTT.

The CDR3 sequence is CAWARGAGANVLTF. In DNA form, the CDR3 reads TGTGCCTGGGCCCGCGGTGCTGGGGCCAACGTCCTGACTTTC. V and J are TRBV30 and TRBJ2-6; no firm D call. From germline, CDR1 is GTSNPN and CDR2 SVGIG (reference sequence). The V end was cut by 5 bases, the J end by 2 bases, with 10 bases between. This CDR3 comprises 14 residues. The complete variable domain, with remaining parts taken from reference TRBV30 and TRBJ2-6, reads SQTIHQWPATLVQPVGSPLSLECTVEGTSNPNLYWYRQAAGRGLQLLFYSVGIGQISSEVPQNLSASRPQDRQFILSSKKLLLSDSGFYLCAWARGAGANVLTFGAGSRLTVL.

About this clonotype itself: A read error may be the cause here, since a much bigger clone is one base away. The chain joins TRBV29-1 to TRBJ2-3; tentative D call: TRBD2 (6 bases). V was trimmed by 6 bases and J by 5 bases, leaving 18 bases between them. Germline CDR1 and CDR2: SQVTM and ANQGSEA. This CDR3 is 14 amino acids long. CDR3 in amino acids: CSVLPGGALDTQYF. Written as DNA, the CDR3 is TGCAGCGTACTACCAGGAGGGGCCCTAGATACGCAGTATTTT.

With respect to this clonotype: A much larger clone differs by one base, so this may be a read error. The chain has TRBV6-5 and TRBJ1-6; 7 bases are shared with TRBD1. V was pared by 7 bases and J by 7 bases, with 7 bases of the junction left unmatched. The CDR3 contains 14 residues. Germline V gives CDR1 MNHEY, CDR2 SVGAGI. The CDR3 bases are TGTGCCAGCAATTTCGCGACAGGGAATTCACCCCTCCACTTT. It translates to CASNFATGNSPLHF.

V gene TRBV28 combines with J gene TRBJ2-7; TRBD2 agrees at 7 bases. V gave up 7 bases and J gave up 5 bases; unmatched junction bases: 11. This CDR3 comprises 14 residues. Germline lookup yields CDR1 MDHEN and CDR2 SYDVKM. The CDR3 protein is CASTPRAGADEQYF. The CDR3 DNA is TGTGCCAGCACTCCTCGGGCGGGAGCCGACGAGCAGTACTTC.

To note about this clonotype: This sequence may be a read error, since a much larger clone differs from it by one base. The V gene is TRBV5-4, the J gene TRBJ2-3, with 7 bases identical to TRBD1. The CDR3 has 16 amino acids. V dropped 2 bases and J dropped 5; count of bases not matched to a gene: 11. Germline loops: CDR1 SGHNT, CDR2 YYREEE (reference sequence). The CDR3 loop reads CASSFPAQGIVDTQYF. The DNA for the CDR3 is TGTGCCAGCAGCTTTCCGGCACAGGGGATTGTAGATACGCAGTATTTT. The full variable domain, with the rest looked up from reference TRBV5-4 and TRBJ2-3, is ETGVTQSPTHLIKTRGQQVTLRCSSQSGHNTVSWYQQALGQGPQFIFQYYREEENGRGNFPPRFSGLQFPNYSSELNVNALELDDSALYLCASSFPAQGIVDTQYFGPGTRLTVL.

Regarding this clonotype: Without the conserved terminal phenylalanine or tryptophan, this CDR3 likely stems from a read error. V usage is TRBV6-1 and J usage is TRBJ1-4; a possible D gene is TRBD1 (6 bases). Germline V CDR1 and CDR2: MNHNS, SASEGT. The CDR3 has 14 residues. The CDR3 DNA sequence: TGTGCCGGCAGTGAAGGGGGGGTCAAGGAAAAACTGTTTTCT. Its protein is CAGSEGGVKEKLFS.

Details on this clonotype: At one end, the junction sequence differs from germline, possibly due to a read error. The chain is built from TRBV12-5 and TRBJ1-2; tentatively, D is TRBD1 (6 bases). The CDR3 consists of 14 residues. Germline lookup yields CDR1 LGHNT and CDR2 FRNRAP. CDR3 coding DNA: TGTGCTAGTGGTTTTTGGGGGCCTAACTATGTCTACACCTTC. This encodes CASGFWGPNYVYTF.

There are many counts of this clonotype. V and J are TRBV10-3 and TRBJ2-7; 16 nucleotides match TRBD2. There are 17 residues in the CDR3. Trimming took 6 bases from V and 1 from J; bases not matched to a gene: 6. The germline CDR1 and CDR2 sequences are ENHRY and SYGVKD. CDR3 nucleotides: TGTGCCATCAGATCCGGGACTAGCGGGAGGGCGTCCTACGAGCAGTACTTC. Its translation is CAIRSGTSGRASYEQYF.

This clonotype has a handful of counts. The chain has TRBV30 and TRBJ1-5; tentative D call: TRBD1 (6 bases). This CDR3 is 16 amino acids long. Germline loops: CDR1 GTSNPN, CDR2 SVGIG (reference sequence). Trimming took off 1 base at V and 3 bases at J, with 16 bases between the two ends. CDR3 sequence reads: CAWSDPGGLVNQPQHF. Written as DNA, the CDR3 is TGTGCCTGGAGTGACCCCGGGGGGCTTGTCAATCAGCCCCAGCATTTT.

This clonotype has just one count. One end of the junction varies from germline; a read error may be responsible. The chain links TRBV6-5 to TRBJ2-6, with D possibly TRBD2 on 5 matching bases. CDR1 and CDR2 (germline): MNHEY, SVGAGI. This CDR3 has 16 residues. The CDR3 sequence is CARSYSIGSGTNVLTF. The DNA for the CDR3 is TGTGCCCGCAGTTACTCGATAGGGTCCGGGACCAACGTCCTGACTTTC.

This chain links TRBV20-1 with TRBJ2-5; D gene uncertain. This CDR3 contains 12 residues. The germline V gene has CDR1 DFQATT and CDR2 SNEGSKA (reference sequence). V was trimmed by 3 bases and J by 0 bases, leaving 5 bases between them. The CDR3, as DNA: TGCAGTGCTAGCCGGTACCAAGAGACCCAGTACTTC. Encoded protein: CSASRYQETQYF.

This clonotype showed up just a few times. This may be a read error, as it is one base from a much larger clone. The gene calls are TRBV6-1 and TRBJ2-6, with D maybe TRBD1 (6 bases). The V end was cut by 4 bases, the J end by 0 bases, with 7 bases between. The germline V gene encodes CDR1 MNHNS and CDR2 SASEGT. The CDR3 has 15 residues. Here the CDR3 reads CASSGGGSGANVLTF. For the CDR3, the DNA is TGTGCCAGCAGTGGAGGGGGCTCTGGGGCCAACGTCCTGACTTTC.

This chain uses TRBV29-1 with TRBJ2-2, with D perhaps TRBD1 (6 bases). Germline V gene data show CDR1 as SQVTM and CDR2 as ANQGSEA. The CDR3 has 14 residues. CDR3 coding DNA: TGCAGAGGACAGACCCAGGGTTTAAGCGGGGAGCTGTTTTTT. It encodes CRGQTQGLSGELFF.

This clonotype turned up a few times. A much larger clone differs by one base, so this may be a read error. V is TRBV6-5 and J is TRBJ2-2; no clear D. Trimming shortened V by 5 bases and J by 7 bases, and 11 bases separated the two germline ends. The CDR3 totals 13 residues. Germline values: CDR1 MNHEY, CDR2 SVGAGI. The CDR3 spells CASSLGRVGELFF. In nucleotides, the CDR3 is TGTGCCAGCAGTCTGGGTCGAGTCGGGGAGCTGTTTTTT.

This clonotype was seen at least ten times. This chain joins TRBV11-2 and TRBJ2-3; either TRBD1 or TRBD2 may supply D (5 bases each). CDR1 and CDR2 (germline): SGHAT, FQNNGV. V was trimmed by 5 bases and J by 2 bases, leaving 14 bases between them. This CDR3 has 15 residues. CDR3: CASSLIGAVTDTQYF. For the CDR3, the DNA is TGTGCCAGCAGCCTCATCGGGGCAGTCACAGATACGCAGTATTTT.

Note on this clonotype: A much more abundant neighbour one base away suggests this may be a read error. The chain links TRBV12-3 or TRBV12-4 to TRBJ2-4, with no clear D. This CDR3 has 13 amino acids. The CDR3 DNA sequence: TGTGCGAGCCGTTTGGGGGCCAAAAACATTCAGTACTTC. Its translation is CASRLGAKNIQYF.

A note on this clonotype: A clone one base away is much larger, so this may be a read error. V and J are TRBV7-3 and TRBJ2-2, with D hard to call. Germline CDR1 is SGHTA and CDR2 is FQGTGA. CDR3 size: 12 residues. The CDR3 protein is CVSRREAGELFF. DNA for the CDR3: TGTGTCAGCAGAAGAGAGGCCGGGGAGCTGTTTTTT.

This chain links TRBV11-2 with TRBJ2-6; 7 bases line up with TRBD2. The germline CDR1 and CDR2 sequences are SGHAT and FQNNGV. The CDR3 has 15 amino acids. V shed 4 bases and J 4 bases; nucleotides not matched to a gene: 4. The CDR3 bases are TGTGCCAGCAGCTGGGGGGGATGCGGGGCCAACGTCCTGACTTTC. Its protein product is CASSWGGCGANVLTF.

Worth noting for this clonotype: It may be a read error: a sequence one base away is much more abundant. CDR3 nucleotide sequence: TGTTCCAGCAGCTTGATTGGGGGGGCCCCAGATACGCAGTATTTT. Its protein is CSSSLIGGAPDTQYF. The rearrangement uses TRBV5-4 and TRBJ2-3, with a tentative D call TRBD2 (7 bases). This CDR3 has 15 amino acids. CDR1 and CDR2 (germline): SGHNT, YYREEE (reference sequence).

In regard to this clonotype: The CDR3 end shows no conserved phenylalanine or tryptophan, and so a read error is likely. The gene calls are TRBV6-1 and TRBJ2-7, with TRBD1 matching over 7 bases. Germline assignment: CDR1 MNHNS and CDR2 SASEGT. The length of the CDR3 is 15 residues. This CDR3 is CSSSEASGGSYEQYL. CDR3 in DNA: TGTTCCAGCAGTGAAGCGTCAGGGGGCTCCTACGAGCAGTACCTC.

This clonotype was detected a few times. One end of the junction varies from germline; a read error may be responsible. J is TRBJ1-5 and V is TRBV29-1; maybe TRBD1 (5 bases). The length of the CDR3 is 17 residues. Germline lookup yields CDR1 SQVTM and CDR2 ANQGSEA. CDR3 amino acids: CSVDIGAGGSSNQPQHF. For the CDR3, the DNA is TGTAGCGTAGACATCGGGGCCGGGGGTTCGAGCAATCAGCCCCAGCATTTT.

Of note for this clonotype: The junction shows a germline mismatch at one end, possibly a read error. This sequence joins TRBV11-2 and TRBJ2-3, with D tentatively TRBD2 (6 bases). This CDR3 is 16 amino acids long. CDR1 and CDR2 (germline): SGHAT, FQNNGV. CDR3: CANSTLSGLSTDTQYF. Written as DNA, the CDR3 is TGTGCCAACAGCACCCTTAGCGGCCTTAGCACAGATACGCAGTATTTT. The complete variable domain, with remaining parts taken from reference TRBV11-2 and TRBJ2-3, reads EAGVAQSPRYKIIEKRQSVAFWCNPISGHATLYWYQQILGQGPKLLIQFQNNGVVDDSQLPKDRFSAERLKGVDSTLKIQPAKLEDSAVYLCANSTLSGLSTDTQYFGPGTRLTVL.

There are many counts of this clonotype. The genes are TRBV6-1 and TRBJ1-5, with a weak D call TRBD1 (5 bases). V was clipped by 2 bases and J by 4 bases, with 12 bases between them. Germline assignment: CDR1 MNHNS and CDR2 SASEGT. CDR3 length: 15 amino acids. This CDR3 reads CASSERRVGNQPQHF. CDR3 DNA sequence: TGTGCCAGCAGTGAACGCAGGGTTGGAAATCAGCCCCAGCATTTT.

As for this clonotype: As the CDR3 is not closed by the conserved phenylalanine or tryptophan, this likely results from a read error. The chain employs TRBV11-2 and TRBJ2-7; 9 bases agree with TRBD2. Germline CDR1 and CDR2: SGHAT and FQNNGV. CDR3 length: 14 amino acids. V trimming: 6 bases; J trimming: 4 bases; junction bases outside the gene matches: 7. CDR3 in DNA: TGTGCCAGCAGTAGAGCGGGAGGCGTGTACGAGCAGTACCTC. This encodes CASSRAGGVYEQYL.

About this clonotype: A junction end diverges from the germline sequence, so it may reflect a read error. The chain uses TRBV11-3 and TRBJ2-3; 10 bases align to TRBD1. Per the germline V gene, CDR1 is SGHNT and CDR2 is YENEEA. The CDR3 consists of 15 residues. The CDR3 region has the DNA TGTGCCAGCAGCTCGGACAGGGGGAGGACAGATACGCGGTATTTT. Protein product: CASSSDRGRTDTRYF.

With respect to this clonotype: The CDR3 ends on some other residue instead of the conserved phenylalanine or tryptophan, so this is likely a read error. The chain carries TRBV7-9 and TRBJ2-3, with a weak D call TRBD2 (6 bases). The V gene lost 5 bases and the J gene lost 3 bases, with 18 bases spanning the gap. The germline V gene has CDR1 SEHNR and CDR2 FQNEAQ (reference sequence). This CDR3 spans 16 amino acids. The CDR3 is CASSPRSGLGTDTQYL. The CDR3 DNA follows: TGTGCCAGCAGCCCTAGAAGCGGGCTGGGGACAGATACGCAGTATCTG.

As concerns this clonotype: A read error may be the cause here, since a much bigger clone is one base away. The chain joins TRBV10-2 to TRBJ1-5, with 8 bases lining up with TRBD1. From germline, CDR1 is WSHSY and CDR2 SAAADI. This CDR3 has 16 residues. The CDR3 here is CAGSEPQGASNQPQHF. CDR3 DNA sequence: TGCGCCGGCAGTGAGCCCCAGGGGGCAAGCAATCAGCCCCAGCATTTT.

This chain uses TRBV28 with TRBJ2-2; D might be TRBD1 (7 bases). Trimming took 4 bases from V and 6 from J, leaving 12 bases between them. CDR3 length equals 14 residues. Germline V gives CDR1 MDHEN, CDR2 SYDVKM. The CDR3 region has the DNA TGTGCCAGCAGTTCAGGGGGGAGCGCCGGGGAGCTGTTTTTT. Translating gives CASSSGGSAGELFF.

About this clonotype itself: Given a much more abundant clone one base away, this may be a read error. The V gene is TRBV6-6, the J gene TRBJ1-5; tentatively, D is TRBD1 (5 bases). The V end lost 7 bases, the J end lost 5 bases, and 15 bases lay between the germline ends. This CDR3 region has 14 residues. From germline, CDR1 is MNHNY and CDR2 SVGAGI (reference sequence). DNA of the CDR3: TGTGCCAGCAACATAGGGACGGCGGATCAGCCCCAGCATTTT. Amino acid sequence: CASNIGTADQPQHF.

This clonotype was seen more than once but under ten times. The chain recombines TRBV27 with TRBJ2-2; 8 bases are shared with TRBD2. CDR1 MNHEY and CDR2 SMNVEV come from the germline V gene (reference sequence). The J segment lost 3 bases and the V segment lost 4 bases, leaving 4 bases of the junction unmatched. There are 15 residues in the CDR3. CDR3 nucleotides: TGTGCCAGCAGTTGGGTCGGGAGGGACACCGGGGAGCTGTTTTTT. Amino acid sequence: CASSWVGRDTGELFF.

On this clonotype itself: It is likely a read error, because the conserved phenylalanine at the end of the CDR3 is missing. V usage is TRBV12-3 or TRBV12-4 and J usage is TRBJ1-1; 9 bases are a match to TRBD1. This CDR3 has 14 amino acids. The ends lost 6 bases at V and 11 bases at J; junction bases unmatched: 13. This chain's CDR3 is CASSRTGDRVKAFS. The CDR3 DNA reads as TGTGCCAGCAGCCGAACGGGGGACAGGGTCAAGGCTTTCTCT.